This TCR beta chain was retrieved from a study of shared clonotypes between healthy human individuals (dated by TCRdb to 2020 to 2021). About the study as a whole: The cohort comprised two women and a few men aged 18 to 49 years. For each donor, CD4 naive and CD4 memory were each run on three plates, CD8 naive on two plates, and CD8 memory on one plate. To estimate repertoire size and how much clonotype sharing occurs between individuals, the study deeply sequenced the blood TCR repertoires of five or six healthy adults. Libraries were prepared and TCR repertoires were sequenced by different laboratories using diverse techniques, in order to increase sequencing depth and limit assay-specific biases. Leukapheresis yielded between about 0.85 and 9.5 billion PBMCs per donor.

TCR CDR3 regions were amplified from genomic DNA by multiplex PCR using the deep immunoSEQ assay. Extracted genomic DNA from each cell subset was spread evenly across all wells of several immunoSEQ 96-well plates, with each plate serving as a replicate. For sorted subsets, each replicate PCR was loaded with around 220 ng genomic DNA, equivalent to some 27,000 T cell genomes. Purified libraries were measured with a Qubit 3.0 fluorometer, size-checked on a Bioanalyzer 2100, and measured again with the KAPA Library Quantification kit. Every immunoSEQ 96-well plate was sequenced on a separate single-read 150-cycle Illumina NextSeq 550 flow cell. On the authors' methods: Because the immunoSEQ output included only junctional sequences and no quality scores, the filtering could not be the same as the filtering used for full-length reads. To assign V/J genes and CDR3, sequences were annotated against IMGT germline references using PyIR, a Python wrapper for IgBLAST v1.9. Reads were filtered out if the reads had weak V/J assignments (E-value above 1e-6), no CDR3, stop codons, out-of-frame junctions, or ambiguous translated residues. V3J clonotypes were defined as sequences sharing an identical inferred V gene, J gene, and CDR3 amino acid sequence. To compute the percentage overlap between repertoires, the number of shared unique clonotypes was divided by the size of the smaller repertoire. Richness of each repertoire was evaluated using RTK rarefaction, the Chao1 estimator, and Recon v2.1 estimates of unobserved clonotypes. Generation probabilities for all TCRbeta clonotypes obtained by the gDNA method from a handful of donors were computed using OLGA. Drawn from immuneACCESS, this table holds only the in-frame rearrangements with V and J called that TCRdb kept. Clones are partly lost; checked studies trace under half to an unresolved V gene and leave the rest unexplained. That table is the source of V, J and clone size, and D and trimming were worked out from the DNA. Here the sample has about 2,500,000 clones; just over 90% occur a single time. Over 0.12% of the sample lies in the top ten.

Healthy HIV-negative adults with no recently reported acute infections or vaccinations were included as donors. All donors were Caucasian adults living in Nashville, Tennessee, USA. CD4+ T cells were enriched by magnetic negative selection; naive cells were then positively selected on CD45RA, and the negative fraction formed the memory subset. Blood was obtained by leukapheresis, after which PBMCs were separated by Ficoll-Histopaque density gradient centrifugation and cryopreserved in liquid nitrogen vapor phase. Purity and quantity of every magnetically sorted T cell population were checked by analytical flow cytometry. Genomic DNA was isolated from each sorted fraction and quantified by UV absorbance on a Nanodrop 2000c. What the authors observed across the whole study: Incomplete sequencing was indicated by rarefaction of sorted-subset datasets, despite the large sequencing depth. Higher generation probabilities were observed for clonotypes shared by all four sorted-subset donors than for non-shared clonotypes. Sampling was restricted to blood, and TCR repertoires in tissues likely differ from the TCR repertoires found in blood. Pairwise subsampling indicated that sequencing depth was expected to affect the degree of clonotype sharing among donors. Naive subsets generally had larger estimated clonotype richness than memory subsets. The genetic and exposure-history diversity represented was limited by the small number of donors. When a few donors were compared, the shared fraction of clonotypes was around 5% for naive CD4, 3.5% to 4% for naive CD8, 2% to 2.5% for memory CD4, and 0.3% to 0.5% for memory CD8.

With regard to this clone: What this receptor recognizes is not known. Base-call qualities are not available, and no considerably larger clone is one nucleotide away.

Inclusive of the bounding cysteine and phenylalanine, the CDR3 is 16 residues long. The retained sequence is limited to the CDR3, 48 bases, with the frame set at the first base. CDR1 and CDR2 were assigned from the germline V gene (reference sequence) as SGHNT and YYREEE. The trim is 4 bases for V and 1 base for J, with a gap of 17 bases between the germline ends. What was sequenced was naive CD4+ T cells sorted from blood. The cell subset or site label corresponds to: CD45RA+ positively selected. The TCR sequence derives from a man aged 18 to 30 in good health. This chain joins TRBV5-4 to TRBJ1-1; TRBD1 is a possible D gene, resting on 5 matching bases. The CDR3 protein: CASSNGGGLGNTEAFF. The DNA sequence is as follows: TGTGCCAGCAGCAACGGGGGAGGGTTGGGGAACACTGAAGCTTTCTTT.